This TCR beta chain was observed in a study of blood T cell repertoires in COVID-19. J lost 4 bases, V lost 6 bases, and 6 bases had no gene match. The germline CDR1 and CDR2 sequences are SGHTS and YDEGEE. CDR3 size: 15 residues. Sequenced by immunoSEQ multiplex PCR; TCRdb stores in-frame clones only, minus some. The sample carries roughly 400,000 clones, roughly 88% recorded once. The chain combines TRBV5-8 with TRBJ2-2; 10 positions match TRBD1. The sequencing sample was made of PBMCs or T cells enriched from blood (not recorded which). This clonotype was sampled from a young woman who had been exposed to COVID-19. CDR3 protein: CASTEDRGFTGELFF. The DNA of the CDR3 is TGTGCCAGCACCGAGGACAGGGGGTTCACCGGGGAGCTGTTTTTT.